This TCR beta chain appears in the sequencing data of a study of shared clonotypes between healthy human individuals (dated by TCRdb to 2019 to 2021). Some background on the complete study: A couple of women and a few men aged 18 to 49 years were included in the cohort. Blood TCR repertoires of a handful of healthy adults were deeply sequenced to estimate repertoire size and the extent of clonotype sharing between individuals. For each donor, CD4 naive and CD4 memory were each run on three plates, CD8 naive on two plates, and CD8 memory on one plate. To increase sequencing depth and limit assay-specific biases, different laboratories used diverse techniques to prepare libraries and sequence TCR repertoires. Per donor, leukapheresis produced somewhere between about 0.9 and 10 billion PBMCs.

TCR CDR3 regions were amplified from genomic DNA by multiplex PCR using the deep immunoSEQ assay. Extracted genomic DNA from each cell subset was spread evenly across all wells of several immunoSEQ 96-well plates, with each plate serving as a replicate. For sorted subsets, about 200 ng genomic DNA, equal to 25,000 to 35,000 T cell genomes, was loaded into each replicate PCR. The purified libraries were quantified using a Qubit 3.0 fluorometer, sized with a Bioanalyzer 2100, and then quantified again using the KAPA Library Quantification kit. A separate single-read 150-cycle Illumina NextSeq 550 flow cell was used to sequence each immunoSEQ 96-well plate. The study's own analysis went as follows. Because the immunoSEQ output held only junctional sequences and lacked quality scores, the filtering could not match the filtering applied to full-length reads. Sequences were annotated with PyIR, a Python wrapper for IgBLAST v1.9, and V/J genes and CDR3 were assigned using IMGT germline references. Reads were filtered out if the reads had weak V/J assignments (E-value above 1e-6), no CDR3, stop codons, out-of-frame junctions, or ambiguous translated residues. V3J clonotypes were defined as sequences sharing the same inferred V gene, J gene, and CDR3 amino acid sequence. To compute the percentage overlap between repertoires, the number of shared unique clonotypes was divided by the size of the smaller repertoire. RTK rarefaction, the Chao1 estimator, and Recon v2.1 estimates of unobserved clonotypes were used to assess repertoire richness. For all TCRbeta clonotypes obtained by the gDNA method from several donors, generation probabilities were computed with OLGA. TCRdb re-hosts the immuneACCESS table, in-frame sequences only. Its copies lack some clones; in the studies checked, an unresolved V gene accounts for under half of them, and the cause for the rest is not known. D and trimming come from the DNA, and the V and J calls and clone size come from that table. The sample has about 820,000 clones on record, about 91% of them singletons. The leading ten clones occupy around 24% of the sample.

What the research found in general, with its limitations: Pairwise subsampling indicated that sequencing depth was expected to affect the degree of clonotype sharing among donors. Sharing across a few donors was observed for about 5% of naive CD4, over 3% of naive CD8, 2% to 2.5% of memory CD4, and roughly 0.4% of memory CD8 clonotypes. Estimated clonotype richness was generally larger for naive than for memory subsets. Higher generation probabilities were observed for clonotypes shared by all four sorted-subset donors than for non-shared clonotypes. Rarefaction of sorted-subset datasets indicated incomplete sequencing despite the large sequencing depth. Sampling was restricted to blood, and TCR repertoires in tissue are likely to differ from TCR repertoires in blood. Because the study included only a small number of donors, the genetic and exposure-history diversity represented was limited.

CD8 naive samples were CD45RO-negative cells positively selected for CCR7, giving a CD45RA+CCR7+ population that excluded TemRA cells. Donors were healthy HIV-negative adults with no recently reported acute infections or vaccinations. Only Caucasian adults living in Nashville, Tennessee, USA were represented among the donors. Blood was obtained by leukapheresis, after which PBMCs were separated by Ficoll-Histopaque density gradient centrifugation and cryopreserved in liquid nitrogen vapor phase. Analytical flow cytometry was used to check the purity and quantity of every magnetically sorted T cell population. From each sorted fraction, genomic DNA was isolated and quantified by UV absorbance on a Nanodrop 2000c. A word on this clone: Its cognate antigen has yet to be identified. One base away there is no much larger clone; base qualities are not given.

Counted from cysteine to phenylalanine, this CDR3 has 16 amino acids. The entry retains the CDR3 DNA only, 48 bases that are in frame from base 1. Trimming takes 9 bases off V and 3 bases off J; junction bases not matched to a gene: 13. According to the germline V gene, CDR1 reads ENHRY and CDR2 reads SYGVKD. Material: naive CD8+ T cells sorted from blood. The cell subset or site label, read with the paper, signifies: CD45RA+CCR7+. This TCR was recovered from a man aged 30 to 39 in good health. The chain employs TRBV10-3 and TRBJ2-1, and 8 junction bases match TRBD2. At the DNA level, the sequence is TGTGCCATTGGGGGAGCTAGCGGGTCCTTCTACAATGAGCAGTTCTTC. It translates as CAIGGASGSFYNEQFF.